This T cell receptor beta chain is from a study of T-cell reconstitution after alpha-beta-depleted transplantation in children. Notes on the study in general: Surviving recipient T cells and thymic progenitors underlay high day-60 TCRbeta diversity in some patients. Newly made T cells mostly supplied T-cell counts and diversity one year after transplant. Several hundred expanded graft clones reportedly gave rise to the alpha-beta T cells present about two months after transplant.

The authors prepared the TCRbeta library with unique molecular identifiers. A single record per CDR3 protein comes from TCRdb applying MiXCR to the PCR reads. The sample carries hundreds of thousands of distinct CDR3 sequences, around 15% recorded once. The CDR3 is 14 residues long. The V end lost 5 bases, the J end lost 4 bases, and 12 bases lay between the germline ends. CDR1 is SGHVS and CDR2 is FNYEAQ in the germline V gene. This clonotype has a handful of counts. Its antigen is still unknown. The sequencing used PBMCs, mostly from graft donor cells, collected 360 days after TCRalphabeta/CD19-depleted stem cell transplant. This clonotype originated in a male patient between 10 and 17 years old who had a stem cell transplant for acute lymphoblastic leukemia, so the T cells may come from the graft donor. The chain combines TRBV7-6 with TRBJ1-5; no clear D. The CDR3 reads CASSPGTPNQPQHF. The DNA for the CDR3 is TGTGCCAGCAGCCCGGGTACCCCAAATCAGCCCCAGCATTTT.